This T cell receptor beta chain stems from a study of monozygotic twins with inflammatory bowel disease. The CDR3 has 14 amino acids. Germline CDR1 SGHDN, CDR2 FVKESK. For each CDR3 protein, TCRdb gives one entry from its re-call of the 5' RACE reads, without DNA. The sample totals approximately 400,000 distinct CDR3 sequences; its top ten clones hold 2% to 3%. The receptor comes from a human donor with ulcerative colitis or Crohn's disease, or a healthy co-twin of an affected twin (not recorded which). Sequenced input: blood. The chain employs TRBV14 and TRBJ1-2. CDR3 in amino acids: CASSQTSVGYGYTF. Together with reference TRBV14 and TRBJ1-2, the CDR3 gives the full variable domain: EAGVTQFPSHSVIEKGQTVTLRCDPISGHDNLYWYRRVMGKEIKFLLHFVKESKQDESGMPNNRFLAERTGGTYSTLKVQPAELEDSGVYFCASSQTSVGYGYTFGSGTRLTVV.